A single sample is the source of the 30 T cell receptor beta chains below, sequenced in a study of low-dose radiotherapy and immunotherapy resistance in tumors. Noted time point: before trial treatment. Both TCRalpha and TCRbeta chains were reverse transcribed with V-gene-specific primers. Both a constant-region primer and a V-primer adapter served to amplify TCRs across roughly 22 PCR cycles. TCRdb called the reads again in MiXCR, with one record for every CDR3 protein. The sample yields 40,000 or so distinct CDR3 sequences, 31% seen once. The material was PBMCs, obtained before treatment. All receptors derive from a male donor with gallbladder cancer.

Comment on this clonotype: Germline is not matched at one junction end, which may reflect a read error. This chain links TRBV13 with TRBJ2-7, with TRBD2 matching over 10 bases. Germline assignment: CDR1 PRHDT and CDR2 FYEKMQ (reference sequence). CDR3 length equals 12 residues. The CDR3, as DNA: TGTGCCAGCAGTGAAAGTAGCGGGGGGCTTCCCTTC. Translated, it gives CASSESSGGLPF. Using reference TRBV13 and TRBJ2-7 for the parts outside the CDR3, the full variable domain is AAGVIQSPRHLIKEKRETATLKCYPIPRHDTVYWYQQGPGQDPQFLISFYEKMQSDKGSIPDRFSAQQFSDYHSELNMSSLELGDSALYFCASSESSGGLPFGPGTRLTVT.

The J gene is TRBJ1-1, the V gene TRBV10-2; D possibly corresponds to TRBD1 (5 bases). Germline CDR1 is WSHSY and CDR2 is SAAADI. The germline V and J ends were trimmed by 5 bases and 1 base, with 11 bases remaining between them. The length of the CDR3 is 14 residues. CDR3 residues: CASSWDFANTEAFF. CDR3 nucleotide sequence: TGCGCCAGCAGTTGGGACTTCGCGAACACTGAAGCTTTCTTT.

This clonotype has at least ten counts. The chain employs TRBV27 and TRBJ2-5; a weak D match, TRBD1 (6 bases). This CDR3 region has 16 residues. Trimming cost V 0 bases and J 4 bases, with 15 bases left between them. CDR1 and CDR2 (germline): MNHEY, SMNVEV (reference sequence). The CDR3 loop reads CASSLSGGINRETQYF. CDR3 DNA sequence: TGTGCCAGCAGTTTATCAGGGGGAATTAATCGAGAGACCCAGTACTTC.

This clonotype occurred many times. The chain recombines TRBV7-2 with TRBJ2-5; D unresolved. V shed 0 bases and J shed 2 bases, with 4 bases lying between them. The CDR3 spans 13 residues. Germline assignment: CDR1 SGHTA and CDR2 FQGNSA. CDR3 amino acids: CASSLARQETQYF. The CDR3 nucleotides read TGTGCCAGCAGCTTAGCCCGACAAGAGACCCAGTACTTC.

This clonotype appeared many times. V gene TRBV7-3 combines with J gene TRBJ2-1; D is uncertain. Germline V CDR1 and CDR2: SGHTA, FQGTGA. Trimming left V 5 bases short and J 5 bases short, with 19 bases between. The CDR3 has 16 residues. The CDR3 nucleotides are TGTGCCAGCAGCCTATTAGTAGGTTTGGGGAACAATGAGCAGTTCTTC. It encodes CASSLLVGLGNNEQFF.

V usage is TRBV16 and J usage is TRBJ2-1; 13 bases match TRBD2. The V gene end was trimmed by 9 bases and the J gene end by 3 bases; junction bases not matched to a gene: 2. This CDR3 has 14 amino acids. CDR1 is KGHSY and CDR2 is FQNENV in the germline V gene. The CDR3, as DNA: TGTGCCAGTCGGACTAGCGGGGGCTACAATGAGCAGTTCTTC. This sequence encodes CASRTSGGYNEQFF.

This clonotype was detected a few times. The V gene is TRBV9, the J gene TRBJ2-3; 11 bases fit TRBD2. Germline loops: CDR1 SGDLS, CDR2 YYNGEE. J lost 0 bases, V lost 0 bases, and 3 bases had no gene match. CDR3 length equals 17 residues. The CDR3: CASSVDPSGGSTDTQYF. The CDR3 DNA reads as TGTGCCAGCAGCGTAGATCCTAGCGGGGGGAGCACAGATACGCAGTATTTT. Looking up the rest from reference TRBV9 and TRBJ2-3 gives the full variable domain: DSGVTQTPKHLITATGQRVTLRCSPRSGDLSVYWYQQSLDQGLQFLIQYYNGEERAKGNILERFSAQQFPDLHSELNLSSLELGDSALYFCASSVDPSGGSTDTQYFGPGTRLTVL.

The chain carries TRBV12-3 or TRBV12-4 and TRBJ1-6; D is unresolved. V was trimmed by 0 bases and J by 7 bases, leaving 4 bases between them. The CDR3 totals 13 residues. The CDR3 reads CASSLAQNSPLHF. CDR3 coding DNA: TGTGCCAGCAGTTTAGCTCAGAATTCACCCCTCCACTTT.

The CDR3 nucleotides are TGTGCCTGGAGTGTAGGCAGGCTTCCCGGGGAGCTGTTTTTT. Its protein product is CAWSVGRLPGELFF. The J gene is TRBJ2-2, the V gene TRBV30; D gene ambiguous. Germline loops: CDR1 GTSNPN, CDR2 SVGIG (reference sequence). There are 14 residues in the CDR3. Trimming left V 0 bases short and J 6 bases short, with 11 bases between. Full variable domain (missing parts from reference TRBV30 and TRBJ2-2): SQTIHQWPATLVQPVGSPLSLECTVEGTSNPNLYWYRQAAGRGLQLLFYSVGIGQISSEVPQNLSASRPQDRQFILSSKKLLLSDSGFYLCAWSVGRLPGELFFGEGSRLTVL.

This clonotype has at least ten counts. V is TRBV12-3 or TRBV12-4 and J is TRBJ2-1; D is tentatively TRBD1 or TRBD2 (5 bases each). The CDR3 is made up of 15 amino acids. The V and J ends lost 7 bases and 4 bases respectively, with 17 bases between them. The CDR3 here is CASTKGREGYNEQFF. CDR3 nucleotide sequence: TGTGCCAGCACCAAGGGTCGTGAGGGGTACAATGAGCAGTTCTTC.

This clonotype appeared once. Only one base separates this from a far larger clonotype, so it likely reflects a read error. The gene calls are TRBV13 and TRBJ2-5; D is unresolved. Deletions cut 2 bases from V and 4 bases from J, with 11 bases between. The CDR3 contains 14 residues. The germline gives CDR1 PRHDT, CDR2 FYEKMQ (reference sequence). The CDR3 reads CASSLWVAGETQYF. CDR3 coding DNA: TGTGCCAGCAGCTTATGGGTGGCTGGAGAGACCCAGTACTTC. Full variable domain (outside the CDR3, taken from reference TRBV13 and TRBJ2-5): AAGVIQSPRHLIKEKRETATLKCYPIPRHDTVYWYQQGPGQDPQFLISFYEKMQSDKGSIPDRFSAQQFSDYHSELNMSSLELGDSALYFCASSLWVAGETQYFGPGTRLLVL.

This clonotype showed up just a few times. The genes are TRBV27 and TRBJ1-5, with D tentatively TRBD1 (5 bases). V gave up 6 bases and J gave up 0 bases, with 9 bases separating them. This CDR3 has 14 amino acids. Germline-derived CDR1 and CDR2 are MNHEY and SMNVEV (reference sequence). This chain's CDR3 is CASRRTHSNQPQHF. CDR3 nucleotide sequence: TGTGCCAGCAGGAGGACACATAGCAATCAGCCCCAGCATTTT.

This clonotype was detected many times. The chain links TRBV4-2 to TRBJ2-7; 9 bases are shared with TRBD2. Germline V gene lookup returns CDR1 LGHNA and CDR2 YNFKEQ. CDR3 length equals 16 residues. The V and J ends lost 1 base and 7 bases, in that order; junction bases with no gene match: 11. The CDR3 loop is CASSQGNSGRPGEQYF. The CDR3 DNA is TGTGCCAGCAGCCAAGGGAATAGCGGGAGACCTGGAGAGCAGTACTTC.

A single count supports this clonotype. This chain joins TRBV28 and TRBJ2-3; D not resolved. The CDR3 runs 13 residues. Germline CDR1 is MDHEN and CDR2 is SYDVKM. Trimming stripped 2 bases from V and 6 bases from J, with 9 bases between. The CDR3 here is CASSLPGQDTQYF. CDR3 coding DNA: TGTGCCAGCAGTTTACCTGGGCAGGATACGCAGTATTTT. The whole variable domain, remainder taken from reference TRBV28 and TRBJ2-3, is DVKVTQSSRYLVKRTGEKVFLECVQDMDHENMFWYRQDPGLGLRLIYFSYDVKMKEKGDIPEGYSVSREKKERFSLILESASTNQTSMYLCASSLPGQDTQYFGPGTRLTVL.

The chain is built from TRBV6-6 and TRBJ2-7; 13 bases match TRBD2. This CDR3 has 15 residues. J gave up 2 bases and V 7 bases, and 5 bases lay outside the gene matches. Germline CDR1 is MNHNY and CDR2 is SVGAGI (reference sequence). The CDR3 spells CASIELAGGPYEQYF. Written as DNA, the CDR3 is TGTGCCAGCATTGAACTAGCGGGAGGGCCCTACGAGCAGTACTTC.

The rearrangement links TRBV29-1 to TRBJ2-5; tentatively, D is TRBD1 (6 bases). The ends were cut back, 6 bases at V and 9 bases at J, with 17 bases in the middle. The CDR3 contains 12 residues. Germline V gene lookup returns CDR1 SQVTM and CDR2 ANQGSEA. Written as DNA, the CDR3 is TGCAGCGTGGGGGCGCAGAACTTGGCCCAGTACTTC. Protein: CSVGAQNLAQYF. Full variable domain (rest looked up from reference TRBV29-1 and TRBJ2-5): SAVISQKPSRDICQRGTSLTIQCQVDSQVTMMFWYRQQPGQSLTLIATANQGSEATYESGFVIDKFPISRPNLTFSTLTVSNMSPEDSSIYLCSVGAQNLAQYFGPGTRLLVL.

About this clonotype itself: A far larger clone is one nucleotide away, so this likely arose from a read error. CDR3 coding DNA: TGCGCCACCACCCTTGAGCAGTACTTC. Encoded protein: CATTLEQYF. The genes are TRBV5-1 and TRBJ2-7, with D unclear. The length of the CDR3 is 9 residues. V shed 9 bases and J shed 7 bases, with 8 bases lying between them. Germline loops: CDR1 SGHRS, CDR2 YFSETQ. Supplemented by reference TRBV5-1 and TRBJ2-7, the full variable domain reads KAGVTQTPRYLIKTRGQQVTLSCSPISGHRSVSWYQQTPGQGLQFLFEYFSETQRNKGNFPGRFSGRQFSNSRSEMNVSTLELGDSALYLCATTLEQYFGPGTRLTVT.

The chain combines TRBV28 with TRBJ2-3; 8 positions agree with TRBD2. Germline V gene sequence: CDR1 MDHEN, CDR2 SYDVKM. Unmatched junction bases numbered 6, after V lost 3 bases and J lost 4 bases. The CDR3 consists of 15 residues. CDR3 nucleotide sequence: TGTGCCAGCAGTTTGTCGGGGGGGCCGCCAGATACGCAGTATTTT. This codes for CASSLSGGPPDTQYF.

As concerns this clonotype: A read error is the likely source, as a far larger clone sits one nucleotide away. J is TRBJ2-1 and V is TRBV15; D gene uncertain. Germline lookup yields CDR1 LNHNV and CDR2 YYDKDF (reference sequence). This CDR3 spans 14 amino acids. Deletions cut 0 bases from V and 10 bases from J, with 13 bases between. The CDR3 protein is CATSRDPGSYEQFF. The CDR3 DNA sequence: TGTGCCACCAGCAGAGATCCGGGTTCCTACGAGCAGTTCTTC. Full variable domain (rest looked up from reference TRBV15 and TRBJ2-1): DAMVIQNPRYQVTQFGKPVTLSCSQTLNHNVMYWYQQKSSQAPKLLFHYYDKDFNNEADTPDNFQSRRPNTSFCFLDIRSPGLGDTAMYLCATSRDPGSYEQFFGPGTRLTVL.

In its sample, this clonotype was seen a few times. The rearrangement uses TRBV7-2 and TRBJ2-7, with D hard to call. The CDR3 length is 12 residues. V was shortened by 5 bases and J by 4 bases, with 9 bases between the two germline ends. From germline, CDR1 is SGHTA and CDR2 FQGNSA. The CDR3 region has the DNA TGTGCCAGCAGCCGCCAGATTTACGAGCAGTACTTC. As protein: CASSRQIYEQYF. The full variable domain, completed using reference TRBV7-2 and TRBJ2-7, is GAGVSQSPSNKVTEKGKDVELRCDPISGHTALYWYRQSLGQGLEFLIYFQGNSAPDKSGLPSDRFSAERTGGSVSTLTIQRTQQEDSAVYLCASSRQIYEQYFGPGTRLTVT.

This clonotype was observed a handful of times. The V gene is TRBV6-2 or TRBV6-3, the J gene TRBJ2-5; D is undetermined. The V gene lost 5 bases and the J gene lost 2 bases, with 12 bases spanning the gap. This CDR3 has 14 amino acids. Germline assignment: CDR1 MNHEY and CDR2 SVGEGT. CDR3 residues: CASSEVTPQETQYF. The CDR3 DNA reads as TGTGCCAGCAGTGAAGTGACTCCTCAAGAGACCCAGTACTTC.

About this clonotype itself: At one of its ends the junction is not consistent with the germline gene, which may arise from a read error. The rearrangement joins TRBV5-3 to TRBJ2-3; no clear D gene. TRBV5-3 is an ORF, with its function uncertain. The CDR3 is made up of 16 amino acids. CDR3 sequence: CASSSLGWSSTDTQYF. The CDR3 DNA sequence: TGTGCCAGCAGCTCCCTAGGTTGGTCTAGCACAGATACGCAGTATTTT.

This clonotype was recorded at least ten times. This chain connects TRBV3-1 to TRBJ2-1, with TRBD2 identical over 15 bases. The CDR3 has 18 amino acids. Germline lookup yields CDR1 LGHDT and CDR2 YNNKEL (reference sequence). V lost 4 bases to trimming and J lost 6 bases; unmatched junction nucleotides: 10. The CDR3 protein is CASSLVGLAGGYGNEQFF. The CDR3 bases are TGTGCCAGCAGCCTGGTGGGACTAGCGGGAGGATACGGCAATGAGCAGTTCTTC.

CDR3 residues: CASSFARTSSYEQYF. The CDR3 DNA sequence: TGTGCCAGCAGTTTCGCCCGGACTAGCTCCTACGAGCAGTACTTC. The V gene is TRBV27, the J gene TRBJ2-7, with 7 nucleotides matching TRBD2. With V trimmed by 3 bases and J by 0 bases, 5 bases remained unmatched. This CDR3 has 15 residues. CDR1 and CDR2 from the germline V gene are MNHEY and SMNVEV (reference sequence).

The chain has TRBV15 and TRBJ2-3; TRBD2 might be the D (5 bases). V was clipped by 3 bases and J by 0 bases, with 19 bases between them. The CDR3 has 18 residues. Per germline, CDR1 LNHNV and CDR2 YYDKDF (reference sequence). The CDR3 spells CATSSRDKRTRSTDTQYF. CDR3 bases: TGTGCCACCAGCAGCAGAGATAAGCGGACCAGGAGCACAGATACGCAGTATTTT.

This sequence joins TRBV30 and TRBJ2-3; D is undetermined. The CDR3 is made up of 13 amino acids. Germline V gene data show CDR1 as GTSNPN and CDR2 as SVGIG (reference sequence). V was clipped by 0 bases and J by 6 bases, with 10 bases between them. The CDR3, as DNA: TGTGCCTGGAGTGTGGGCGGTGGCGATACGCAGTATTTT. Protein: CAWSVGGGDTQYF.

This clonotype was seen only a few times. CDR3 nucleotides: TGTGCCAGCAGTCCACGGACAGGGCTGGACACTGAAGCTTTCTTT. It translates to CASSPRTGLDTEAFF. V is TRBV25-1 and J is TRBJ1-1; TRBD1 aligns across 8 bases. With 5 bases clipped from V and 3 bases from J, the junction kept 8 bases outside the gene matches. The CDR3 is made up of 15 amino acids. The germline gives CDR1 MGHDK, CDR2 SYGVNS. Using reference TRBV25-1 and TRBJ1-1 for the parts outside the CDR3, the full variable domain is EADIYQTPRYLVIGTGKKITLECSQTMGHDKMYWYQQDPGMELHLIHYSYGVNSTEKGDLSSESTVSRIRTEHFPLTLESARPSHTSQYLCASSPRTGLDTEAFFGQGTRLTVV.

The CDR3 sequence is CAWGHRGNQPQHF. Here the CDR3 DNA reads TGTGCCTGGGGGCACAGGGGTAATCAGCCCCAGCATTTT. The chain carries TRBV30 and TRBJ1-5; 7 bases are shared with TRBD1. CDR3 length: 13 amino acids. V lost 5 bases to trimming and J lost 4 bases; unmatched junction nucleotides: 5. Germline V gives CDR1 GTSNPN, CDR2 SVGIG (reference sequence). Full variable domain (missing parts from reference TRBV30 and TRBJ1-5): SQTIHQWPATLVQPVGSPLSLECTVEGTSNPNLYWYRQAAGRGLQLLFYSVGIGQISSEVPQNLSASRPQDRQFILSSKKLLLSDSGFYLCAWGHRGNQPQHFGDGTRLSIL.

The chain uses TRBV5-4 and TRBJ2-7; possible D gene TRBD2, 6 bases. Germline CDR1 is SGHNT and CDR2 is YYREEE (reference sequence). CDR3 length: 13 amino acids. The V end was cut by 5 bases, the J end by 6 bases, with 15 bases between. The CDR3 nucleotides read TGTGCCAGCAGTACCCCGGGACTCCCCGAGCAGTACTTC. Translating gives CASSTPGLPEQYF.

At least ten counts were recorded for this clonotype. The rearrangement joins TRBV27 to TRBJ2-7; D is uncertain. Looked up from germline, CDR1 is MNHEY and CDR2 is SMNVEV (reference sequence). This CDR3 is 14 amino acids long. Deletions cut 2 bases from V and 0 bases from J, with 8 bases between. The CDR3 DNA reads TGTGCCAGCAGTTTAGCGTCAATCTCCTACGAGCAGTACTTC. Translated, it gives CASSLASISYEQYF.